Presented here are 30 T cell receptor beta chains from one specimen sequenced in a study of radiation and T cells in renal cell carcinoma. Libraries were prepared by immunoSEQ multiplex PCR; TCRdb keeps only in-frame clonotypes and omits some of them. The table includes 75,000 to 90,000 clones, nearly 90% detected once. The time point denotes: blood 4 weeks post-SBRT, at nephrectomy. As for treatment: 15 Gy SBRT to primary tumor, nephrectomy 4 weeks later. This specimen consisted of blood, obtained from a patient whose treatment included radiotherapy and nephrectomy. The receptors were sampled from an older woman with renal cell carcinoma.

In its sample, this clone was seen once. The chain carries TRBV28 and TRBJ1-1, with 7 bases lining up with TRBD1. Losses at the gene ends were 7 bases for V and 11 bases for J; bases not matched to a gene: 13. Germline V gene sequence: CDR1 MDHEN, CDR2 SYDVKM. The CDR3 consists of 13 residues. The CDR3 region has the DNA TGTGCCAGCATAGGGCAGGGGGTTATTGGGGCTTTCTTT. Residues: CASIGQGVIGAFF.

The chain recombines TRBV14 with TRBJ2-5, with 8 bases identical to TRBD2. The CDR3 runs 15 residues. The V segment lost 2 bases and the J segment 1 base; nucleotides outside the gene matches: 3. Germline CDR1 is SGHDN and CDR2 is FVKESK. CDR3 coding DNA: TGTGCCAGCAGCCAAAGACTAGCGACCCAAGAGACCCAGTACTTC. Its protein is CASSQRLATQETQYF.

The chain couples TRBV7-6 to TRBJ2-5; D unresolved. V was pared by 3 bases and J by 4 bases, with 24 bases between. The CDR3 runs 18 residues. Germline CDR1 SGHVS, CDR2 FNYEAQ. The CDR3 region is CASSFRVGKGISGETQYF. CDR3 sequence (DNA): TGTGCCAGCAGCTTTAGGGTTGGAAAGGGCATCTCCGGAGAGACCCAGTACTTC.

This chain uses TRBV11-1 with TRBJ1-2, with 11 bases fitting TRBD1. The germline V gene encodes CDR1 SGHAT and CDR2 FQDESV (reference sequence). V gave up 5 bases and J gave up 3 bases; unmatched junction bases: 5. The CDR3 contains 15 residues. Here the CDR3 reads CASSAGTGGYYGYTF. CDR3 nucleotides: TGTGCCAGCAGCGCAGGGACAGGGGGTTACTATGGCTACACCTTC.

This chain joins TRBV5-6 and TRBJ2-7; 8 nucleotides agree with TRBD1. The V gene end was trimmed by 7 bases and the J gene end by 6 bases; junction bases not matched to a gene: 12. The germline V gene encodes CDR1 SGHDT and CDR2 YYEEEE. This CDR3 is built from 14 residues. In DNA form, the CDR3 reads TGTGCCAGCTTTTCCCGGGACAGGTGGGGCGAGCAGTACTTC. It yields the protein CASFSRDRWGEQYF.

The chain carries TRBV28 and TRBJ1-2, with 8 bases identical to TRBD1. This CDR3 contains 14 residues. The ends lost 8 bases at V and 5 bases at J; junction bases unmatched: 10. The V gene's germline CDR1 is MDHEN and CDR2 SYDVKM. This chain's CDR3 is CASVPGGFRYGYTF. The CDR3 nucleotides are TGTGCCAGCGTCCCAGGGGGCTTTAGGTATGGCTACACCTTC.

The chain recombines TRBV7-8 with TRBJ2-1, with D uncertain. CDR3 length equals 12 residues. Germline CDR1 reads SGHVS; CDR2 reads FQNEAQ. Trimming took 5 bases from V and 7 from J, leaving 9 bases between them. The DNA of the CDR3 is TGTGCCAGCAGCCCCCGGCGGAATGAGCAGTTCTTC. The encoded protein is CASSPRRNEQFF.

The chain employs TRBV2 and TRBJ2-7, with D possibly TRBD2 on 5 matching bases. Germline assignment: CDR1 SNHLY and CDR2 FYNNEI. The CDR3 is 12 amino acids. The V gene lost 4 bases and the J gene lost 7 bases, with 11 bases spanning the gap. For the CDR3, the DNA is TGTGCCAGCAGTGTGGAAGGAGGAGAGCAGTACTTC. It is translated as CASSVEGGEQYF.

This rearrangement joins TRBV6-1 to TRBJ2-7; 8 bases align to TRBD2. There are 14 residues in the CDR3. V dropped 5 bases and J dropped 3; count of bases not matched to a gene: 6. The germline CDR1 and CDR2 sequences are MNHNS and SASEGT. The CDR3 sequence: CASSTGTSSYEQYF. CDR3 coding DNA: TGTGCCAGCAGTACCGGGACTAGTAGCTACGAGCAGTACTTC.

CDR3 nucleotide sequence: TGCGCCAGCAGCCAAGGAGGGACAGGGGCAGATACGCAGTATTTT. Amino acid sequence: CASSQGGTGADTQYF. The chain joins TRBV4-3 to TRBJ2-3, with 10 bases identical to TRBD1. Germline V gene lookup returns CDR1 LGHNA and CDR2 YSLEER. This CDR3 contains 15 residues. Unmatched junction bases numbered 2, after V lost 1 base and J lost 4 bases.

The chain employs TRBV11-3 and TRBJ1-5, with unresolved D. Per the germline V gene, CDR1 is SGHNT and CDR2 is YENEEA. Between the trimmed V and J ends, which lost 6 bases and 0 bases, there was a span of 12 bases. The CDR3 contains 15 residues. The CDR3 DNA reads as TGTGCCAGCAGGCAGGCCGAGTATAGCAATCAGCCCCAGCATTTT. Translating it yields CASRQAEYSNQPQHF. Together with reference TRBV11-3 and TRBJ1-5, the CDR3 gives the full variable domain: EAGVVQSPRYKIIEKKQPVAFWCNPISGHNTLYWYLQNLGQGPELLIRYENEEAVDDSQLPKDRFSAERLKGVDSTLKIQPAELGDSAVYLCASRQAEYSNQPQHFGDGTRLSIL.

V is TRBV5-4 and J is TRBJ2-7; D possibly uses TRBD1 or TRBD2 (6 bases each). The CDR3 has 14 residues. Between the trimmed V and J ends, which lost 0 bases and 3 bases, there was a span of 10 bases. Germline assignment: CDR1 SGHNT and CDR2 YYREEE (reference sequence). CDR3 DNA: TGTGCCAGCAGCTTGGGTGGGGGGCTCTACGAGCAGTACTTC. Translating gives CASSLGGGLYEQYF. Variable domain in full (rest from reference TRBV5-4 and TRBJ2-7): ETGVTQSPTHLIKTRGQQVTLRCSSQSGHNTVSWYQQALGQGPQFIFQYYREEENGRGNFPPRFSGLQFPNYSSELNVNALELDDSALYLCASSLGGGLYEQYFGPGTRLTVT.

Details on this clone: Other DNA sequences of this sample code for an identical CDR3. This chain connects TRBV7-9 to TRBJ2-3; D remains ambiguous. V was trimmed by 0 bases and J by 3 bases, leaving 1 base between them. CDR1 and CDR2 (germline): SEHNR, FQNEAQ (reference sequence). The CDR3 spans 12 residues. The CDR3: CASSLATDTQYF. The CDR3 DNA reads TGTGCCAGCAGCTTAGCAACAGATACGCAGTATTTT. The whole variable domain, filled in from reference TRBV7-9 and TRBJ2-3, reads DTGVSQNPRHKITKRGQNVTFRCDPISEHNRLYWYRQTLGQGPEFLTYFQNEAQLEKSRLLSDRFSAERPKGSFSTLEIQRTEQGDSAMYLCASSLATDTQYFGPGTRLTVL.

This chain uses TRBV28 with TRBJ1-1; D gene uncertain. The CDR3 extends over 14 amino acids. V was clipped by 6 bases and J by 0 bases, with 11 bases between them. CDR1 is MDHEN, CDR2 SYDVKM, per germline. As DNA, the CDR3 is TGTGCCAGCAGCCCCCTGGGTATGAACACTGAAGCTTTCTTT. Translated: CASSPLGMNTEAFF.

This chain links TRBV7-2 with TRBJ2-7; 9 nucleotides agree with TRBD1. Germline V gene lookup returns CDR1 SGHTA and CDR2 FQGNSA. With V trimmed by 5 bases and J by 2 bases, 7 bases remained unmatched. This CDR3 has 15 residues. CDR3 in DNA: TGTGCCAGCAGCCGAAAACGACAGGGGGCCTACGAGCAGTACTTC. This encodes CASSRKRQGAYEQYF.

This chain joins TRBV28 and TRBJ1-3; D uncertain. Between the trimmed V and J ends, which lost 5 bases and 4 bases, there was a span of 9 bases. The CDR3 runs 13 residues. Germline values: CDR1 MDHEN, CDR2 SYDVKM. CDR3 in amino acids: CASSLLSGNTIYF. In nucleotides, the CDR3 is TGTGCCAGCAGTCTCCTCTCAGGAAACACCATATATTTT. Using reference TRBV28 and TRBJ1-3 for the parts outside the CDR3, the full variable domain is DVKVTQSSRYLVKRTGEKVFLECVQDMDHENMFWYRQDPGLGLRLIYFSYDVKMKEKGDIPEGYSVSREKKERFSLILESASTNQTSMYLCASSLLSGNTIYFGEGSWLTVV.

This chain uses TRBV14 with TRBJ2-7; D is perhaps TRBD2 (6 bases). Germline V gene sequence: CDR1 SGHDN, CDR2 FVKESK. The CDR3 runs to 14 residues. Trimming cost V 6 bases and J 6 bases, with 18 bases left between them. The CDR3 DNA reads TGTGCCAGCAGACCCACCCTTCACGGGGGCGAGCAGTACTTC. This codes for CASRPTLHGGEQYF.

CDR3 in amino acids: CASSGGDGGTDTQYF. CDR3 nucleotide sequence: TGTGCCAGCAGCGGTGGTGACGGGGGCACAGATACGCAGTATTTT. This chain connects TRBV7-9 to TRBJ2-3; D possibly corresponds to TRBD2 (5 bases). Between the trimmed V and J ends, which lost 5 bases and 1 base, there was a span of 13 bases. The CDR3 runs to 15 residues. Germline assignment: CDR1 SEHNR and CDR2 FQNEAQ (reference sequence). The whole variable domain, filled in from reference TRBV7-9 and TRBJ2-3, reads DTGVSQNPRHKITKRGQNVTFRCDPISEHNRLYWYRQTLGQGPEFLTYFQNEAQLEKSRLLSDRFSAERPKGSFSTLEIQRTEQGDSAMYLCASSGGDGGTDTQYFGPGTRLTVL.

The chain couples TRBV7-8 to TRBJ1-5, with unresolved D. Germline V gives CDR1 SGHVS, CDR2 FQNEAQ. V lost 10 bases to trimming and J lost 0 bases, with 13 bases between them. The CDR3 extends over 14 amino acids. The CDR3 here is CATAQAHSNQPQHF. CDR3 bases: TGTGCCACCGCTCAGGCTCATAGCAATCAGCCCCAGCATTTT.

The gene calls are TRBV5-1 and TRBJ2-5, with a tentative D call TRBD2 (5 bases). V gave up 4 bases and J gave up 2 bases, with 18 bases separating them. CDR3 size: 16 residues. CDR1 and CDR2 (germline): SGHRS, YFSETQ. CDR3 loop: CASSPSLGRLQETQYF. The CDR3 DNA sequence: TGCGCCAGCAGCCCGTCCCTTGGGCGACTACAAGAGACCCAGTACTTC. Looking up the rest from reference TRBV5-1 and TRBJ2-5 gives the full variable domain: KAGVTQTPRYLIKTRGQQVTLSCSPISGHRSVSWYQQTPGQGLQFLFEYFSETQRNKGNFPGRFSGRQFSNSRSEMNVSTLELGDSALYLCASSPSLGRLQETQYFGPGTRLLVL.

This chain links TRBV11-3 with TRBJ2-1, with 9 bases that match TRBD1. The CDR3 has 14 amino acids. Trimming removed 2 bases from V and 6 bases from J; junction bases left unmatched: 2. CDR1 and CDR2 from the germline V gene are SGHNT and YENEEA. Here the CDR3 reads CASSLMDRGNEQFF. For the CDR3, the DNA is TGTGCCAGCAGCTTAATGGACAGGGGCAATGAGCAGTTCTTC. The whole variable domain, filled in from reference TRBV11-3 and TRBJ2-1, reads EAGVVQSPRYKIIEKKQPVAFWCNPISGHNTLYWYLQNLGQGPELLIRYENEEAVDDSQLPKDRFSAERLKGVDSTLKIQPAELGDSAVYLCASSLMDRGNEQFFGPGTRLTVL.

The J gene is TRBJ2-5, the V gene TRBV2; D might be TRBD2 (6 bases). The CDR3 runs to 14 residues. V lost 6 bases and J 5 bases, leaving 16 bases between the germline ends. CDR1 SNHLY and CDR2 FYNNEI come from the germline V gene. CDR3 protein: CASSAGREWETQYF. DNA for the CDR3: TGTGCCAGCAGCGCGGGAAGGGAGTGGGAGACCCAGTACTTC.

This clone showed up just once. The chain uses TRBV6-1 and TRBJ2-7; the D gene is possibly TRBD1 (5 bases). V shed 6 bases and J shed 0 bases, with 9 bases lying between them. CDR1 is MNHNS, CDR2 SASEGT, per germline. The CDR3 runs to 13 residues. The DNA for the CDR3 is TGTGCCAGCAGAGGGGCTAGCTCCTACGAGCAGTACTTC. Translating gives CASRGASSYEQYF.

The chain links TRBV19 to TRBJ1-1, with no clear D. From germline, CDR1 is LNHDA and CDR2 SQIVND (reference sequence). The CDR3 extends over 13 amino acids. The V end lost 7 bases, the J end lost 5 bases, and 14 bases lay between the germline ends. The CDR3 region has the DNA TGTGCCAGTACCCCCCGGGGTTGGACTGAAGCTTTCTTT. It is translated as CASTPRGWTEAFF.

The V and J genes are TRBV6-5 and TRBJ1-5, with D possibly being TRBD1 (6 bases). CDR3 length: 14 residues. The ends were cut back, 6 bases at V and 3 bases at J, with 12 bases in the middle. CDR1 is MNHEY, CDR2 SVGAGI, per germline. Here the CDR3 reads CASRPTGINQPQHF. The DNA of the CDR3 is TGTGCCAGCAGGCCGACAGGAATCAATCAGCCCCAGCATTTT.

The gene calls are TRBV7-9 and TRBJ1-2; 9 positions agree with TRBD1. CDR1 is SEHNR, CDR2 FQNEAQ, per germline (reference sequence). CDR3 length: 15 amino acids. Germline trimming cut 2 bases from V and 7 bases from J; bases unmatched to any gene: 8. The CDR3 protein is CASSLTGGDAGGYTF. The CDR3 DNA reads TGTGCCAGCAGCTTAACAGGGGGCGATGCAGGTGGCTACACCTTC.

This chain uses TRBV11-3 with TRBJ2-3, with 7 positions matching TRBD1. Per germline, CDR1 SGHNT and CDR2 YENEEA. This CDR3 spans 14 amino acids. J lost 6 bases, V lost 5 bases, and 8 bases had no gene match. The DNA for the CDR3 is TGTGCCAGCAGCCCCACACAGGGGTCGGATACGCAGTATTTT. Its protein product is CASSPTQGSDTQYF.

The chain joins TRBV7-2 to TRBJ1-5, with D perhaps matching TRBD1 (5 bases). CDR3 length equals 15 residues. V was cut by 1 base and J by 9 bases, with 16 bases left in between. Germline lookup yields CDR1 SGHTA and CDR2 FQGNSA. CDR3 in DNA: TGTGCCAGCAGCTTAGGGGCAGAGGCGGGGCGGCCCCAGCATTTT. It encodes CASSLGAEAGRPQHF.

By sample fraction, this clone is medium-sized. This chain joins TRBV19 and TRBJ2-2, with 9 bases identical to TRBD2. The CDR3 covers 14 residues. Trimming at V came to 8 bases and at J to 3 bases, leaving 4 bases not matched to a gene. Germline V gives CDR1 LNHDA, CDR2 SQIVND (reference sequence). CDR3: CASQQRGDTGELFF. The CDR3 DNA follows: TGTGCCAGTCAGCAGCGGGGGGACACCGGGGAGCTGTTTTTT.

V gene TRBV5-1 combines with J gene TRBJ1-5; D unclear. The CDR3 contains 20 residues. The V gene's germline CDR1 is SGHRS and CDR2 YFSETQ. Trimming cost V 7 bases and J 0 bases, with 29 bases left between them. The DNA for the CDR3 is TGCGCCAGCGGTCGGCCGGGCATTATGATTGTCGAATATAGCAATCAGCCCCAGCATTTT. It is translated as CASGRPGIMIVEYSNQPQHF. Full variable domain (missing parts from reference TRBV5-1 and TRBJ1-5): KAGVTQTPRYLIKTRGQQVTLSCSPISGHRSVSWYQQTPGQGLQFLFEYFSETQRNKGNFPGRFSGRQFSNSRSEMNVSTLELGDSALYLCASGRPGIMIVEYSNQPQHFGDGTRLSIL.